The 20 T cell receptor beta chains reported below all come from one sample, sequenced in a study of vaccination effects on CD4 cells after COVID-19. No cognate antigen is known for these TCRs. TCRdb's copy holds only in-frame clones and misses some; the assay was immunoSEQ multiplex PCR. In the table there are some 38,000 clones, 70% to 80% of which are singletons. Sequencing in the ViraFEST assay came after antigen-specific CD4+ T cells had been expanded with viral peptide pools, which were used to stimulate PBMC. CD4+ T cell isolation took place after about 11 days of culture. PCR-confirmed SARS-CoV-2 infection occurred in the person between March and December 2020. The material was CD4+ T cells from PBMCs cultured with HCoV-NL63 spike peptides, obtained before COVID-19 vaccination. The receptors stem from a human donor who had a prior SARS-CoV-2 infection.

The genes are TRBV4-3 and TRBJ2-3; 13 bases align to TRBD2. CDR3 length: 15 residues. Germline values: CDR1 LGHNA, CDR2 YSLEER. V lost 4 bases and J lost 4; bases outside the gene matches: 2. The CDR3 loop reads CASSRTSGRADTQYF. Here the CDR3 DNA reads TGCGCCAGCAGCCGGACTAGCGGGAGAGCAGATACGCAGTATTTT.

This clone was detected only a few times. The chain is built from TRBV5-8 and TRBJ1-4, with 8 nucleotides matching TRBD1. Trimming removed 2 bases from V and 7 bases from J; junction bases left unmatched: 10. The CDR3 sequence is 16 residues long. The germline CDR1 and CDR2 sequences are SGHTS and YDEGEE. The CDR3 region has the DNA TGTGCCAGCAGCTTTCACCGGACAGGGAGCAGTGAAAAACTGTTTTTT. It codes for CASSFHRTGSSEKLFF.

This clone showed up just a few times. The V call is TRBV6-1, the J call TRBJ1-4, with a weak D call TRBD1 (5 bases). Germline-derived CDR1 and CDR2 are MNHNS and SASEGT. The CDR3 is 16 residues long. The V end was cut by 4 bases, the J end by 5 bases, with 17 bases between. In DNA form, the CDR3 reads TGTGCCAGCAGTGCCACGCGTCAGGGCCCCAATGAAAAACTGTTTTTT. This codes for CASSATRQGPNEKLFF.

This clone appeared once. The chain recombines TRBV28 with TRBJ1-2, with a weak D call TRBD1 (6 bases). The CDR3 runs to 13 residues. V was pared by 6 bases and J by 7 bases, with 15 bases between. Germline assignment: CDR1 MDHEN and CDR2 SYDVKM. CDR3 nucleotide sequence: TGTGCCAGCAGCTTAACAGGGAGTGGTGGCTACACCTTC. Protein: CASSLTGSGGYTF.

The V and J genes are TRBV2 and TRBJ1-5; 7 bases align to TRBD1. After removal of 6 bases from V and 0 bases from J, the junction contained 8 bases not matched to a gene. The CDR3 is made up of 16 amino acids. Germline CDR1 is SNHLY and CDR2 is FYNNEI. In DNA form, the CDR3 reads TGTGCCAGCAGAAGGTCGGCAGGGGGTAGCAATCAGCCCCAGCATTTT. It yields the protein CASRRSAGGSNQPQHF.

This clone was observed a handful of times. The V gene is TRBV12-5, the J gene TRBJ2-1; D unresolved. V lost 7 bases to trimming and J lost 4 bases, with 17 bases between them. The length of the CDR3 is 15 residues. Germline V gives CDR1 LGHNT, CDR2 FRNRAP. CDR3 residues: CASVAWNLDYNEQFF. CDR3 nucleotides: TGTGCTAGTGTTGCATGGAACCTCGATTACAATGAGCAGTTCTTC. The complete variable domain, with remaining parts taken from reference TRBV12-5 and TRBJ2-1, reads DARVTQTPRHKVTEMGQEVTMRCQPILGHNTVFWYRQTMMQGLELLAYFRNRAPLDDSGMPKDRFSAEMPDATLATLKIQPSEPRDSAVYFCASVAWNLDYNEQFFGPGTRLTVL.

J is TRBJ2-2 and V is TRBV28; perhaps D is TRBD1 or TRBD2 (5 bases each). Germline-derived CDR1 and CDR2 are MDHEN and SYDVKM. V lost 8 bases and J lost 6, with 19 bases in between. This CDR3 has 15 amino acids. CDR3 in amino acids: CASYYLNGAAGELFF. CDR3 nucleotide sequence: TGTGCCAGCTATTACCTGAACGGGGCCGCCGGGGAGCTGTTTTTT. Combining the CDR3 with reference TRBV28 and TRBJ2-2 gives the whole variable domain DVKVTQSSRYLVKRTGEKVFLECVQDMDHENMFWYRQDPGLGLRLIYFSYDVKMKEKGDIPEGYSVSREKKERFSLILESASTNQTSMYLCASYYLNGAAGELFFGEGSRLTVL.

This clone appeared a few times. The genes are TRBV6-5 and TRBJ1-3; TRBD1 agrees at 7 bases. The CDR3 has 15 amino acids. CDR1 and CDR2 from the germline V gene are MNHEY and SVGAGI. The V gene end was trimmed by 5 bases and the J gene end by 0 bases; junction bases not matched to a gene: 4. CDR3 bases: TGTGCCAGCAGTAACAGGGGTAGCTCTGGAAACACCATATATTTT. As protein: CASSNRGSSGNTIYF.

The genes are TRBV5-4 and TRBJ1-2; no clear D. Germline assignment: CDR1 SGHNT and CDR2 YYREEE (reference sequence). Between the trimmed V and J ends, which lost 4 bases and 8 bases, there was a span of 15 bases. There are 13 residues in the CDR3. This CDR3 is CASSRSTAGGYTF. The CDR3 DNA reads TGTGCCAGCAGCCGATCGACGGCGGGAGGCTACACCTTC.

The J gene is TRBJ2-5, the V gene TRBV19; tentative D call: TRBD1 (5 bases). V dropped 3 bases and J dropped 2 bases, with 13 bases sitting between them. This CDR3 spans 15 amino acids. Germline CDR1 reads LNHDA; CDR2 reads SQIVND (reference sequence). The CDR3 region is CASSIGAGDQETQYF. DNA for the CDR3: TGTGCCAGTAGTATTGGGGCAGGTGATCAAGAGACCCAGTACTTC.

This sequence joins TRBV24-1 and TRBJ1-1, with no clear D. The V gene's germline CDR1 is KGHDR and CDR2 SFDVKD. V was trimmed by 7 bases and J by 4 bases, leaving 6 bases between them. The CDR3 spans 11 residues. The CDR3 region has the DNA TGTGCCACCAGAGGTGGCACTGAAGCTTTCTTT. Its protein is CATRGGTEAFF.

The chain has TRBV25-1 and TRBJ1-2, with 12 bases lining up with TRBD1. Germline V CDR1 and CDR2: MGHDK, SYGVNS. Trimming removed 2 bases from V and 14 bases from J; junction bases left unmatched: 12. CDR3 length equals 15 residues. The CDR3 is CASSEGLGTGGSWTF. The CDR3 DNA sequence: TGTGCCAGCAGTGAAGGGTTGGGGACAGGGGGCAGTTGGACCTTC.

This clone was counted a few times. The chain joins TRBV29-1 to TRBJ1-2; no firm D call. V lost 6 bases, J lost 2 bases, and 13 bases lay in between. Germline values: CDR1 SQVTM, CDR2 ANQGSEA. CDR3 length equals 13 residues. The CDR3 loop reads CSVAAILNYGYTF. DNA of the CDR3: TGCAGCGTAGCCGCCATCCTGAACTATGGCTACACCTTC.

The genes are TRBV5-4 and TRBJ2-7; D gene unclear. V lost 4 bases and J 4 bases, leaving 15 bases between the germline ends. Germline V gives CDR1 SGHNT, CDR2 YYREEE (reference sequence). The CDR3 runs to 14 residues. CDR3 DNA sequence: TGTGCCAGCAGCCCGACTCCCGACGGGTACGAGCAGTACTTC. This sequence encodes CASSPTPDGYEQYF.

V and J are TRBV7-9 and TRBJ2-7, with D tentatively TRBD1 or TRBD2 (5 bases each). Trimming cost V 3 bases and J 5 bases, with 14 bases left between them. Germline V gene lookup returns CDR1 SEHNR and CDR2 FQNEAQ (reference sequence). CDR3 length: 14 residues. The CDR3 is CASSLFQGENEQYF. CDR3 nucleotide sequence: TGTGCCAGCAGCTTGTTTCAGGGAGAAAACGAGCAGTACTTC.

The genes are TRBV11-3 and TRBJ2-1, with D possibly being TRBD1 (5 bases). V lost 1 base, J lost 3 bases, and 7 bases lay in between. Per the germline V gene, CDR1 is SGHNT and CDR2 is YENEEA. CDR3 size: 14 residues. The CDR3 loop reads CASSLARGYNEQFF. CDR3 nucleotide sequence: TGTGCCAGCAGCTTAGCAAGGGGCTACAATGAGCAGTTCTTC.

The chain joins TRBV7-2 to TRBJ2-7; 13 bases fit TRBD2. Germline V gene data show CDR1 as SGHTA and CDR2 as FQGNSA. The CDR3 runs to 16 residues. With 5 bases clipped from V and 1 base from J, the junction kept 5 bases outside the gene matches. The CDR3 region is CASSPGLAGASYEQYF. CDR3 DNA: TGTGCCAGCAGCCCAGGACTAGCGGGAGCTTCCTACGAGCAGTACTTC.

V gene TRBV18 combines with J gene TRBJ1-4; 8 nucleotides align to TRBD1. Germline-derived CDR1 and CDR2 are KGHSH and LQKENI. V lost 4 bases and J lost 8; bases outside the gene matches: 9. The CDR3 consists of 15 residues. The CDR3 bases are TGTGCCAGCTCACATACCGGGACAGGTGGGGAAAAACTGTTTTTT. This encodes CASSHTGTGGEKLFF.

This clone was counted a single time. J is TRBJ1-3 and V is TRBV2, with 8 bases identical to TRBD1. The junction had 9 bases not matched to a gene; V was cut back by 4 bases and J by 4 bases. From germline, CDR1 is SNHLY and CDR2 FYNNEI. The CDR3 is 16 amino acids. The CDR3 is CASSVSHRGAGNTIYF. The CDR3, as DNA: TGTGCCAGCAGTGTTTCACACAGGGGGGCCGGAAACACCATATATTTT.

V and J are TRBV6-1 and TRBJ2-7; D might be TRBD1 or TRBD2, each matching 7 bases. V shed 6 bases and J shed 4 bases, with 13 bases lying between them. Germline V CDR1 and CDR2: MNHNS, SASEGT. The CDR3 is 13 amino acids. The CDR3 nucleotides are TGTGCCAGCAGATCGGGGGGACAGTACGAGCAGTACTTC. Translating it yields CASRSGGQYEQYF.